Listed below are T cell receptor beta chains from one sample, sequenced in a study of shared clonotypes between healthy human individuals. The data were produced by immunoSEQ multiplex PCR, yet TCRdb's version contains in-frame clones alone and is incomplete. This table holds around 2,000,000 clones, around 96% found once. Specimen: naive CD8+ T cells sorted from blood. The origin of the receptors is a man younger than 35 in good health. Both conserved end residues are part of each CDR3. D genes are given only for firm matches. Rows give clone size only sometimes, using once, few, many, or a class for an expanded clone.

j_call,clone_size,v_call,d_call,cdr3_nt,cdr3_aa
TRBJ2-7,.,TRBV7-8,TRBD1,TGTGCCAGCAGCTTAATGGGACAGGGGAACGAGCAGTACTTC,CASSLMGQGNEQYF
TRBJ2-1,.,TRBV4-1,TRBD2,TGCGCCAGCAGCCAATCAGGATATAGCGGGAGTAAGTATGAGCAGTTCTTC,CASSQSGYSGSKYEQFF
TRBJ1-2,.,TRBV29-1,TRBD1,TGCAGCGCCATTACAGGGGCGGACTATGGCTACACCTTC,CSAITGADYGYTF
TRBJ2-7,.,TRBV6-1,.,TGTGCCACTTCATACGGGGGTAACGAGCAGTACTTC,CATSYGGNEQYF
TRBJ2-4,few,TRBV18,.,TGTGCCAGCTCACCACCGACAGAGGACATTCAGTACTTC,CASSPPTEDIQYF
TRBJ1-2,.,TRBV9,.,TGTGCCAGCAGCGTAGCTAGTGGTTGGCAGGGCATCACTCCTCCCTATGGCTACACCTTC,CASSVASGWQGITPPYGYTF
TRBJ2-3,once,TRBV5-6,TRBD1,TGTGCCAGCAGCTTTACAGGGGGGACAGATACGCAGTATTTT,CASSFTGGTDTQYF
TRBJ2-3,.,TRBV21-1,.,TGTGCCAGCAGAACAGGGAATACGCAGTATTTT,CASRTGNTQYF
TRBJ1-2,.,TRBV13,.,TGTGCCAGCAGGGGTGGGGGCAGCAGCTATGGCTACACCTTC,CASRGGGSSYGYTF
TRBJ1-5,.,TRBV28,.,TGTGCCAGCAGTTTCGGGGTGTGGAATCAGCCCCAGCATTTT,CASSFGVWNQPQHF
TRBJ2-5,.,TRBV7-9,.,TGTGCCAGCAGCCGATACCAAGAGACCCAGTACTTC,CASSRYQETQYF
TRBJ1-2,.,TRBV6-1,TRBD1,TGTGCCAGCAGTGGTACAGGGGACTATGGCTACACCTTC,CASSGTGDYGYTF
TRBJ2-3,.,TRBV7-8,TRBD1,TGTGCCGGCAGCGCCCGGGACAGGGGGCCTACAGATACGCAGTATTTT,CAGSARDRGPTDTQYF
TRBJ1-1,.,TRBV6-6,.,TGTGCCAGCAGGTCCCAACAGGGCTCTTGGGACACTGAAGCTTTCTTT,CASRSQQGSWDTEAFF
TRBJ2-2,.,TRBV13,.,TGTGCCAGCAGCCTAACTCAGGAGCTGTTTTTT,CASSLTQELFF
TRBJ2-1,.,TRBV30,.,TGTGCCTGGAGTGAGTTGGCAGGCTGGGATGAGCAGTTCTTC,CAWSELAGWDEQFF
TRBJ1-5,.,TRBV7-9,.,TGTGCCAGCAGCTTAGAGGAGCGGCCCCAGCATTTT,CASSLEERPQHF
TRBJ2-5,once,TRBV9,TRBD2,TGTGCCAGCAGCGGAGAGGGACTAGCTCAAGAGACCCAGTACTTC,CASSGEGLAQETQYF